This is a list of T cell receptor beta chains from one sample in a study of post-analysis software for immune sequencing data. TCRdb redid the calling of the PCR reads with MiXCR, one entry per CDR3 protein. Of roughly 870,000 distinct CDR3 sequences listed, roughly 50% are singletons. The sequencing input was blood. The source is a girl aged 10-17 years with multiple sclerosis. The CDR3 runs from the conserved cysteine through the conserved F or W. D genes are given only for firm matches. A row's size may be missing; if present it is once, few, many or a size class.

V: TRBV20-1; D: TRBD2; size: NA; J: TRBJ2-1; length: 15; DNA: TGCAGTGCTAAGCCGACTAGCGGGAGTTACAATGAGCAGTTCTTC; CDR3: CSAKPTSGSYNEQFF
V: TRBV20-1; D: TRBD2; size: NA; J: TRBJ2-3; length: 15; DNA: TGCAGTGCTCGCAGGACTAGCGGGGGCACAGATACGCAGTATTTT; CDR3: CSARRTSGGTDTQYF
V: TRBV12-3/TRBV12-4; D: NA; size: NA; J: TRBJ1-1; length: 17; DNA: TGTGCCAGCAGGATGAACAGGGACGCGGTCGAGAACACTGAAGCTTTCTTT; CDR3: CASRMNRDAVENTEAFF
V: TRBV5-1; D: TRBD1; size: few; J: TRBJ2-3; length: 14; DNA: TGCGCCAGCAGCCCGGACAGGGACACAGATACGCAGTATTTT; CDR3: CASSPDRDTDTQYF
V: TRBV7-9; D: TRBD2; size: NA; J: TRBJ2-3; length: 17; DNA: TGTGCCAGCAGCTTAGACTTACTAGCGGGGAGCACAGATACGCAGTATTTT; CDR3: CASSLDLLAGSTDTQYF
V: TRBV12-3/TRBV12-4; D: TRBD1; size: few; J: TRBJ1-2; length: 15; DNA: TGTGCCAGCAGTATCGGGACAGGGTTCAATTATGGCTACACCTTC; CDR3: CASSIGTGFNYGYTF
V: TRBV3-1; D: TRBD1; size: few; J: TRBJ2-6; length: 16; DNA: TGTGCCAGCAGCCACCGAACAGGGGCTGGGGCCAACGTCCTGACTTTC; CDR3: CASSHRTGAGANVLTF
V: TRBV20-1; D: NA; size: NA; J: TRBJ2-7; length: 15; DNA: TGCAGTGCTAGAGATCGGATGGCACCGGGGTACGAGCAGTACTTC; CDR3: CSARDRMAPGYEQYF
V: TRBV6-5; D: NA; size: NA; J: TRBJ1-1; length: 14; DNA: TGTGCCAGCAGTTACGGCAGGGGAGGCACTGAAGCTTTCTTT; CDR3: CASSYGRGGTEAFF
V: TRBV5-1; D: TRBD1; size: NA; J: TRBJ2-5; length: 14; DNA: TGCGCCAGCAGCGACGCCGGGACAGAAGAGACCCAGTACTTC; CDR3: CASSDAGTEETQYF